This T cell receptor beta chain is from a study of blood T cell repertoires in COVID-19. Study at large: T cells, B-cell-depleted T cells, or PBMCs provided the cDNA or gDNA that served as material.

A PCR-confirmed or clinician-diagnosed COVID-19 case had contacted exposed participants within 2 weeks of entry. This table comes from immunoSEQ multiplex PCR, and its TCRdb copy is limited to in-frame clones, with some not included. The sample carries about 260,000 clones, approximately 90% recorded once. Germline CDR1 and CDR2: SGHRS and YFSETQ. This CDR3 comprises 15 residues. V was pared by 0 bases and J by 6 bases, with 15 bases between. This clonotype was sampled from a middle-aged man who had been exposed to COVID-19. The chain links TRBV5-1 to TRBJ1-1; D unresolved. Material: PBMCs or T cells enriched from blood (not recorded which). The DNA for the CDR3 is TGCGCCAGCAGCTTGGCACGGAGGCCTATCGCTGAAGCTTTCTTT. Encoded protein: CASSLARRPIAEAFF.